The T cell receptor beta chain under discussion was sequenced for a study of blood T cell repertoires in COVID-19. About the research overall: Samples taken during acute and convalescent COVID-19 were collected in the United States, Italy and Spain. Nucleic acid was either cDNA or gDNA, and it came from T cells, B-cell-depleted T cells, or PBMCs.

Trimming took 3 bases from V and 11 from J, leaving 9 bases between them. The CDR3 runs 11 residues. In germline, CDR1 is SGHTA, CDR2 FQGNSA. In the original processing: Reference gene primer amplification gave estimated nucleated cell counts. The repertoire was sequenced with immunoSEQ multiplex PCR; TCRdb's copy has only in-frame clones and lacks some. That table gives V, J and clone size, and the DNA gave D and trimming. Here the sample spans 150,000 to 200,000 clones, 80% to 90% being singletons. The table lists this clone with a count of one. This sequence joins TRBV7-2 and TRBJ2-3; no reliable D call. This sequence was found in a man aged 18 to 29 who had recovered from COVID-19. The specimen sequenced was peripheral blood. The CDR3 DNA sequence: TGTGCCAGCAGCTTTGGCGGCTTGCAGTATTTT. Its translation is CASSFGGLQYF.